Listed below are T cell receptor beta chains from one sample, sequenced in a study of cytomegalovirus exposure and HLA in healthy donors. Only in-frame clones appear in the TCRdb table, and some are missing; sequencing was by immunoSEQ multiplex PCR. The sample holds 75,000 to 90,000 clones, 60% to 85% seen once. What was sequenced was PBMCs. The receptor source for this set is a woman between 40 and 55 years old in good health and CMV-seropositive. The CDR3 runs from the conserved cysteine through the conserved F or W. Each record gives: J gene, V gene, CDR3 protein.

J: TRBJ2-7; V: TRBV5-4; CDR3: CASSLRREHSYEQYF
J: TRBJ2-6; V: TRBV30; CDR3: CAWDWSSRDSHSGANVLTF
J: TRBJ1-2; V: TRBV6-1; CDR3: CASGRQDIHGYTF
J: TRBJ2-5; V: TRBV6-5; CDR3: CASSYTGGEETQYF
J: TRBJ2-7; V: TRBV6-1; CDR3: CASSAGQPPYEQYF
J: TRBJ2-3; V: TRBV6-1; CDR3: CASSVSSGSRTDTQYF
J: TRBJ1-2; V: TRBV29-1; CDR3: CSARDRVGYGYTF
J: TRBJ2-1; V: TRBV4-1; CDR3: CASSLPGLGPNEQFF
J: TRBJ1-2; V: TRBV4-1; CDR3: CASSQIGTGGYGYTF
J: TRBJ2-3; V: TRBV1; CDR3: CTSSCLAPRELSDTQYF
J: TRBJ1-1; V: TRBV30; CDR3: CAWSVQGLRAFF
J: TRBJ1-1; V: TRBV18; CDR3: CASSQQGENTEAFF
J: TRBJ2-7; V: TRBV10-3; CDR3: CAISMTGGVYEQYF
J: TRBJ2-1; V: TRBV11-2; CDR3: CASSLGLGESSYNEQFF
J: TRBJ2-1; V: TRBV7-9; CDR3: CASSFRLAENEQFF
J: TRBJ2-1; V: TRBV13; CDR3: CASSSQNEQFF
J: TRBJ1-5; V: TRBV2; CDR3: CASSLQGEYQPQHF
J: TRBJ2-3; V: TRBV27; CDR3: CATRTLLRTDTQYF
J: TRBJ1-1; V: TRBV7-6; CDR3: CASSRDRVNTEAFF
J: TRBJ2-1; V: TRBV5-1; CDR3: CASSETTGFFYNEQFF
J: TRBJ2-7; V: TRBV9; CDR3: CASSVDPAGGLIYEQYF
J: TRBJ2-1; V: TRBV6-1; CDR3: CASSLSYNEQFF
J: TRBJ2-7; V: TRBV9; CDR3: CASSAGLREVYEQYF